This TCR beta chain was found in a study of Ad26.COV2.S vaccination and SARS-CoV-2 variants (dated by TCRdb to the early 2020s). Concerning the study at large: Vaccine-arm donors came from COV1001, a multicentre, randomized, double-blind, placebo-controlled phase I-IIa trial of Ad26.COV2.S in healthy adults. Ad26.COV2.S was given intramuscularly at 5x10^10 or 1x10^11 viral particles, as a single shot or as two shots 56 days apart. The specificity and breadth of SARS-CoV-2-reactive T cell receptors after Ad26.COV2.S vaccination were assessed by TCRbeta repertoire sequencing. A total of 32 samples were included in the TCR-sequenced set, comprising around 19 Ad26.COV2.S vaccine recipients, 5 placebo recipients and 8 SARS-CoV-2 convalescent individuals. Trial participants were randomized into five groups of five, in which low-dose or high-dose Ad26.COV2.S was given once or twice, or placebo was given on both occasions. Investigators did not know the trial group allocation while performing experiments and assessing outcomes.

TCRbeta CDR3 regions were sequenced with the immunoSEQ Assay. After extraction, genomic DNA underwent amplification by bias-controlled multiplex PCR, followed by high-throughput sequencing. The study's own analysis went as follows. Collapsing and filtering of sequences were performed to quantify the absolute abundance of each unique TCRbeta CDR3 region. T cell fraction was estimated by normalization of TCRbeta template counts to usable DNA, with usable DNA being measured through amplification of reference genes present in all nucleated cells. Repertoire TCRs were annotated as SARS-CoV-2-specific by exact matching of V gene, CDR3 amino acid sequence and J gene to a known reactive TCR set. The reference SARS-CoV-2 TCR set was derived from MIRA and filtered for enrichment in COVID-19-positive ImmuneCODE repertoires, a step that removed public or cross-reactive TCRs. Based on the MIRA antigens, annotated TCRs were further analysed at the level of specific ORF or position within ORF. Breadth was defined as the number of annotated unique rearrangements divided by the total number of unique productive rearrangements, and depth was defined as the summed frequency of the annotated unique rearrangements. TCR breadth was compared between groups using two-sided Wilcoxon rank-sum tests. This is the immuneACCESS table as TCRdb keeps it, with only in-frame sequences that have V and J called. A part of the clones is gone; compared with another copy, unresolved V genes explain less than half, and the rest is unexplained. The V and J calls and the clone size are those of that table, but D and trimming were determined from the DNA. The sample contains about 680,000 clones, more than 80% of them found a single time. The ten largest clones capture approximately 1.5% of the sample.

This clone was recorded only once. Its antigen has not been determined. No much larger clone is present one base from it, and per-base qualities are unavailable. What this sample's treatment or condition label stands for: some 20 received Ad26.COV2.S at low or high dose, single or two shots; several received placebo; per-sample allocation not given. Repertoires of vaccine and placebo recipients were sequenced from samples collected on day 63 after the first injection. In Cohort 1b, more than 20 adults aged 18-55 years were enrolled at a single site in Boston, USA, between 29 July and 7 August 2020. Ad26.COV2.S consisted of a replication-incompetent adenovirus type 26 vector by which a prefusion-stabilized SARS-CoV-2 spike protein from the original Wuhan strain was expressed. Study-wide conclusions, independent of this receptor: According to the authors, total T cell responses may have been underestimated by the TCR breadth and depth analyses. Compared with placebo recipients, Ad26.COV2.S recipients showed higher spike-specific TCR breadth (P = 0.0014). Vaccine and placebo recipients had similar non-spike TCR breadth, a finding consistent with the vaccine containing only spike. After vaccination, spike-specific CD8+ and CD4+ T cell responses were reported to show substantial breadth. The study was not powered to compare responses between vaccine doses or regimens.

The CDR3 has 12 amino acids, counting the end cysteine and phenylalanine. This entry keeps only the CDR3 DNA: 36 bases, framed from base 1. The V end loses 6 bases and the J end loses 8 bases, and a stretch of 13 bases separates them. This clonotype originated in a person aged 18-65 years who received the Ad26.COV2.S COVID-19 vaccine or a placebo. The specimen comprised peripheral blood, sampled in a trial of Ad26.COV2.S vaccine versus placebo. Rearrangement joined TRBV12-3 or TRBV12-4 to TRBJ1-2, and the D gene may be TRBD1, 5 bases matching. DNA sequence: TGTGCCAGCAGCCCGCAGGGAGGGGGCTACACCTTC. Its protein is CASSPQGGGYTF.